This T cell receptor beta chain was observed in a study of cytomegalovirus exposure and HLA in healthy donors. About the research overall: From approximately 170 million T cells, an earlier analysis saw 100 million to 140 million unique TCR beta sequences. Approximately 81% of a few hundred genotyped donors fell in the Caucasian-associated ancestry cluster.

Amplification used 60 Vbeta primers and 13 Jbeta primers. In the source study's methods: Later reanalysis found roughly 80 million unique TCR beta chains, 9 million to 12 million of them shared. Sequencing used immunoSEQ multiplex PCR; TCRdb keeps in-frame clones, though not all of them. That table furnishes V, J and clone size, whereas the DNA furnished D and trimming. Here the sample spans about 160,000 clones, under 80% being singletons. The CDR3 totals 18 residues. V was pared by 6 bases and J by 3 bases, with 17 bases of the junction left unmatched. In germline, CDR1 is LNHDA, CDR2 SQIVND (reference sequence). Study-wide results and limits: In a later analysis, specific HLA alleles were associated with approximately 17,000 TCR beta sequences at a 0.05 false discovery rate.

This clone is a singleton in its sample. Its antigen remains unidentified. V and J are TRBV19 and TRBJ1-2, with TRBD1 identical over 9 bases. The sample was PBMCs. The clonotype originates from a woman aged 25 to 39 in good health and CMV-seronegative. The CDR3 DNA sequence: TGTGCCAGTAGCTCACAGGGGGCCGGATCCCAGGGCGACTATGGCTACACCTTC. This codes for CASSSQGAGSQGDYGYTF.